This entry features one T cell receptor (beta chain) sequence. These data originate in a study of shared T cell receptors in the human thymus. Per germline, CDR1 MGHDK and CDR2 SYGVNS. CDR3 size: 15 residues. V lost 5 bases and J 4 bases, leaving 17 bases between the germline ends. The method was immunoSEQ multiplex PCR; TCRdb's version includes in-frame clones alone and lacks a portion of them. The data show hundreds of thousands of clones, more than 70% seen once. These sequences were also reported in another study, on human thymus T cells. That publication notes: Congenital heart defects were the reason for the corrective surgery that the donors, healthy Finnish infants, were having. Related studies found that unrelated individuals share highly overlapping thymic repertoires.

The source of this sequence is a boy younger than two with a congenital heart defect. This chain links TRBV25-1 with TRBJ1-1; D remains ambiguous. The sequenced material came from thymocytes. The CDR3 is CASSPGMVWTTEAFF. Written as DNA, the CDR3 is TGTGCCAGCAGTCCCGGGATGGTTTGGACCACTGAAGCTTTCTTT. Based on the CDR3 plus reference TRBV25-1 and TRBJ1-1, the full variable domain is EADIYQTPRYLVIGTGKKITLECSQTMGHDKMYWYQQDPGMELHLIHYSYGVNSTEKGDLSSESTVSRIRTEHFPLTLESARPSHTSQYLCASSPGMVWTTEAFFGQGTRLTVV.